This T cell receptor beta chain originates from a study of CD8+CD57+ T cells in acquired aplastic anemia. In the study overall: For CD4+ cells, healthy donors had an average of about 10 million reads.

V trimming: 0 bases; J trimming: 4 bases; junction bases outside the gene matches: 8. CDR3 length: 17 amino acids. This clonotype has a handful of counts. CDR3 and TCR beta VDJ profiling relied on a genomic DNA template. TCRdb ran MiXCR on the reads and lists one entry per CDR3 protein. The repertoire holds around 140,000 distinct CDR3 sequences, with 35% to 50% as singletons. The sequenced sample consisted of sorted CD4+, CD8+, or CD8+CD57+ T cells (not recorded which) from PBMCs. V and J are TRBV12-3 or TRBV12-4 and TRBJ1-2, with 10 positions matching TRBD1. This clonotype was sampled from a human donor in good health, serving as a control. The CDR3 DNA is TGTGCCAGCAGTTTAGCTGGGGGGACAGGGGATCCCTATGGCTACACCTTC. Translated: CASSLAGGTGDPYGYTF.